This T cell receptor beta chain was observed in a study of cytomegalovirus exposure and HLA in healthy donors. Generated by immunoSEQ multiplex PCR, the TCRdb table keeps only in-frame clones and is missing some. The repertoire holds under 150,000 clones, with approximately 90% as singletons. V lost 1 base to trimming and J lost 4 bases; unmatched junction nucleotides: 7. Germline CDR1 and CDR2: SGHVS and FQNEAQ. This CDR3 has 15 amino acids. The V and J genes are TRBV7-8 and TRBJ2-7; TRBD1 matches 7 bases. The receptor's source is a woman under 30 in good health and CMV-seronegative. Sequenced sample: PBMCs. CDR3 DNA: TGTGCCAGCAGCTTAGTCGAGGGGGCTAGGTACGAGCAGTACTTC. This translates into CASSLVEGARYEQYF.